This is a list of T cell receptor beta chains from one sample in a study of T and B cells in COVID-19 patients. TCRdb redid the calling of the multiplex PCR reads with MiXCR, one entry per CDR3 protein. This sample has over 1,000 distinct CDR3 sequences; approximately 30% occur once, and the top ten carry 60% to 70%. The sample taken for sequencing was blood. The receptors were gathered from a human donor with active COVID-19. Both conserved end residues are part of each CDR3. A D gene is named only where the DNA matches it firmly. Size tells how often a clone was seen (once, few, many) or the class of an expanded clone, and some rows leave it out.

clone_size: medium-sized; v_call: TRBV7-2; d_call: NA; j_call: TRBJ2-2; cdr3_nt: TGTGCCAGCAGCTTAGACAGACTCACGAACACCGGGGAGCTGTTTTTT; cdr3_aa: CASSLDRLTNTGELFF
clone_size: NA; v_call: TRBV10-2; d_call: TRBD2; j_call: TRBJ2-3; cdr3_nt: TGCGCCAGCAGTGAGTCGCCAGCGGGAAGCACAGATACGCAGTATTTT; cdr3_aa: CASSESPAGSTDTQYF
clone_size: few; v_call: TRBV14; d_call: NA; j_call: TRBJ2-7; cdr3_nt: TGTGCCAGCAGCTCAGCCTACGAGCAGTACTTC; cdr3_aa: CASSSAYEQYF
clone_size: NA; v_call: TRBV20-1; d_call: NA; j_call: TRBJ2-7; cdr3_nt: TGCAGCGCTGAGGTGGACGGGGCCTACGAGCAGTACTTC; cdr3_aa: CSAEVDGAYEQYF
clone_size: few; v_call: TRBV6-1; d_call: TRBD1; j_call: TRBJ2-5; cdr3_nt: TGTGCCAGCGTGTGGACAGGGGGCTGGGAGACCCAGTACTTC; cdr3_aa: CASVWTGGWETQYF
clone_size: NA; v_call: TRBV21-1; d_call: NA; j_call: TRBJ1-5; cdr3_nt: TGTGCCAGCAGCAATAAGGGGGGGGATCTAAGCAATCAGCCCCAGCATTTT; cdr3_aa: CASSNKGGDLSNQPQHF
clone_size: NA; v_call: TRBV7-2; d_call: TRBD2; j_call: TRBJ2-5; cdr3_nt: TGTGCCAGCAGCCCCGGGGGACTAGCGGGAGCCCGAGCCCAGTACTTC; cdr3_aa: CASSPGGLAGARAQYF
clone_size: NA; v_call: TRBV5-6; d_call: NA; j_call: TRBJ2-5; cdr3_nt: TGTGCCAGCAGCCCCCAGGGGGGCGCATCAGAGACCCAGTACTTC; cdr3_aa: CASSPQGGASETQYF
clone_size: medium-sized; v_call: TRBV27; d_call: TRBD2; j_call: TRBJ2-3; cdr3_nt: TGTGCCAGCAGTCCCCTTACTAGCGGGAGGGATGGAGATACGCAGTATTTT; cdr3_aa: CASSPLTSGRDGDTQYF
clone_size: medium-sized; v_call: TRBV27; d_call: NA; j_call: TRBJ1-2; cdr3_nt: TGTGCCAGCAGTCTCAGGAGATCCTACTATGGCTACACCTTC; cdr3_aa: CASSLRRSYYGYTF
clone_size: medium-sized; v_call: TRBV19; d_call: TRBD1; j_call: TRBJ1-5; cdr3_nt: TGTGCCAGTATAGACAGGGGAAATCAGCCCCAGCATTTT; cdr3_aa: CASIDRGNQPQHF
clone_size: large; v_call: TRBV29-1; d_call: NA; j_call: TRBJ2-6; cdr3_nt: TGCAGCGTTGTACACCGGGACGTGTCTACTGGGGCCAACGTCCTGACTTTC; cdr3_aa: CSVVHRDVSTGANVLTF
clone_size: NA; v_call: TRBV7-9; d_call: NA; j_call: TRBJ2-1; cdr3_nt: TGTGCCAGCAGCTTAGCGTACAATGAGCAGTTCTTC; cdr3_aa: CASSLAYNEQFF
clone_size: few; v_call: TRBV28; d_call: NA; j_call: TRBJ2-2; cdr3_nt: TGTGCCAGCAGTTTAGGAGTAAACACCGGGGAGCTGTTTTTT; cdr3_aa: CASSLGVNTGELFF
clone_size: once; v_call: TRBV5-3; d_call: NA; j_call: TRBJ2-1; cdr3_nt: TGTGCCAGCAGCTTGCAGGGCGGCGCTTCCTACGAGCAGTTCTTC; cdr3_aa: CASSLQGGASYEQFF
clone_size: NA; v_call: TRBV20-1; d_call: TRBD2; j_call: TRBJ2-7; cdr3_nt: TGCAGTGCTGCCGGGACTAGCGGGAGTAGGTACGAGCAGTACTTC; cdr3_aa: CSAAGTSGSRYEQYF
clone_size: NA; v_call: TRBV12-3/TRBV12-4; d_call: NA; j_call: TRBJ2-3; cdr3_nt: TGTGCCAGCAGTTTGCCCCTGCTAGCGAGCACAGATACGCAGTATTTT; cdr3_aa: CASSLPLLASTDTQYF
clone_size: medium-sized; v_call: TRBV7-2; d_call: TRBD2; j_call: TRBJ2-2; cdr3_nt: TGTGCCAGCAGCCTTTTGGGCGGGAGAGACACCGGGGAGCTGTTTTTT; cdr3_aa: CASSLLGGRDTGELFF
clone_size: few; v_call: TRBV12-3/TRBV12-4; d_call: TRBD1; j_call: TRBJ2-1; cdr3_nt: TGTGCCAGCAGTCTAACGGACAGGTCGTACAATGAGCAGTTCTTC; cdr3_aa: CASSLTDRSYNEQFF
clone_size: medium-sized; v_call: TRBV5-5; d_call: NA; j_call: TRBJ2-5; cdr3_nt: TGTGCCAGCAGCTTGGTCTCGGCTAACCAAGAGACCCAGTACTTC; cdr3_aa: CASSLVSANQETQYF
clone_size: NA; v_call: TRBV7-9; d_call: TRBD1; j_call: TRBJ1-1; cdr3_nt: TGTGCCAGCAGCTCGAGGACAGGGGTTGCTGAAGCTTTCTTT; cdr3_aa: CASSSRTGVAEAFF
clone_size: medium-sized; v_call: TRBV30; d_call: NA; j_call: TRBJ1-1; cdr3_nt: TGTGCCTGGAGTGTAGGGATAATGAACACTGAAGCTTTCTTT; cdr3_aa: CAWSVGIMNTEAFF
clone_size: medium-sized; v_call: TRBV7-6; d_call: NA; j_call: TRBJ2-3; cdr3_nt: TGTGCCAGCAGTAACCGGGATACGCAGTATTTT; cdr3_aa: CASSNRDTQYF
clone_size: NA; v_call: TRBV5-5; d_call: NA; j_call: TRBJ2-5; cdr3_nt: TGCGCCAGCAGCTTCGATGGGGGGATCGAGACCCAGTACTTC; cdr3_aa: CASSFDGGIETQYF
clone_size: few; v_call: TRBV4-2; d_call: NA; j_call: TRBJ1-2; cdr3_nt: TGTGCCAGCAGCGTACAGACAGGTGAATCCTATGGCTACACCTTC; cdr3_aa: CASSVQTGESYGYTF
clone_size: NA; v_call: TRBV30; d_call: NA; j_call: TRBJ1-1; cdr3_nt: TGTGCCTGGCTTAGGGGAAACACTGAAGCTTTCTTT; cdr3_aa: CAWLRGNTEAFF
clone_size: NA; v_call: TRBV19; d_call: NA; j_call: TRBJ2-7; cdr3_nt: TGTGCCAGTGGGGAGCAGGGGAAGTCTCTCTACGAGCAGTACTTC; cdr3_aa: CASGEQGKSLYEQYF
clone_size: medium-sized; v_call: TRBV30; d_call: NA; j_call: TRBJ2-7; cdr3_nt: TGTGCCTGGAGTGACAACTCCTACGAGCAGTACTTC; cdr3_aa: CAWSDNSYEQYF
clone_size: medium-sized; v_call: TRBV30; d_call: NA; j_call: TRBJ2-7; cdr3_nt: TGTGCCTGGGGGGGGGGGACAGCCTACGAGCAGTACTTC; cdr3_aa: CAWGGGTAYEQYF
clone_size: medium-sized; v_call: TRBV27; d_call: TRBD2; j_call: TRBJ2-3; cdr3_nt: TGTGCCAGCACAGGGACTAGCTCAGATACGCAGTATTTT; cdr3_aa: CASTGTSSDTQYF
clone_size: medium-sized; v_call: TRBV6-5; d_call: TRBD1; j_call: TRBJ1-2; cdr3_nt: TGTGCCAGCAGTGAAGACAGGGGCTGGGGGGGTGGCTACACCTTC; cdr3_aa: CASSEDRGWGGGYTF
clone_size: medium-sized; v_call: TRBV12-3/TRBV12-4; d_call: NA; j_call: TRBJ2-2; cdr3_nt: TGTGCCAGCAGTTTTGGCGCCAGATGGAACACCGGGGAGCTGTTTTTT; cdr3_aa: CASSFGARWNTGELFF
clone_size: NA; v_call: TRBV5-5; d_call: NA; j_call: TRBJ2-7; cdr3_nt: TGTGCCAGCAGCTTGGGACCCCTTGAGGAGCAGTACTTC; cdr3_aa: CASSLGPLEEQYF
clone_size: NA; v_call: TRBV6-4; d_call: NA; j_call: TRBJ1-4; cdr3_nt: TGTGCCAGCAGTGCCGTTCTTCTTTCAGGGTGGGATGCAACTAATGAAAAACTGTTTTTT; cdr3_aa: CASSAVLLSGWDATNEKLFF
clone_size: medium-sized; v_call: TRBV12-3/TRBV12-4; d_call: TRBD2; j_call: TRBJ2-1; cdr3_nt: TGTGCCAGCAGGTCCGGGACTAGCTCCAATGAGCAGTTCTTC; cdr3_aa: CASRSGTSSNEQFF
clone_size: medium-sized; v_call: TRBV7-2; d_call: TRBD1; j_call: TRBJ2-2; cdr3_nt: TGTGCCAGCAGGGACAGGGGGAACACCGGGGAGCTGTTTTTT; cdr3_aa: CASRDRGNTGELFF
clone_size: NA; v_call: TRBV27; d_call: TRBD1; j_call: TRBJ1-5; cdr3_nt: TGTGCCAGCAGTTCTCAGGTGGGACAGGGAGTCTTTCAGCCCCAGCATTTT; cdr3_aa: CASSSQVGQGVFQPQHF
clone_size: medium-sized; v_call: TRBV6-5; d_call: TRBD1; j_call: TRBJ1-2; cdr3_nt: TGTGCCAGCAGATCACAGCGGACAGGGACGGCCTATGGCTACACCTTC; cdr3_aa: CASRSQRTGTAYGYTF
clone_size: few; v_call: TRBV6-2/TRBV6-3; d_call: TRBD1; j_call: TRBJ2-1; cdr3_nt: TGTGCCAGCAGGGGACAGGGTAAATCTGAGCAGTTCTTC; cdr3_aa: CASRGQGKSEQFF
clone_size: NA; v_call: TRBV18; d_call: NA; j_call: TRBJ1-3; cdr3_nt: TGTGCCAGCTCACCGAACGAGGCTCTCTCTGGAAACACCATATATTTT; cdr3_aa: CASSPNEALSGNTIYF
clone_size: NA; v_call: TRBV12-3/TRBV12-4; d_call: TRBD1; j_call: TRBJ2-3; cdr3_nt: TGTGCCAGCAGTTTAGTGGGCCAGGGGGTGTCAGATACGCAGTATTTT; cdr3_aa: CASSLVGQGVSDTQYF
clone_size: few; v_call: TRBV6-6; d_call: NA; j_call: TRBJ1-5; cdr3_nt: TGTGCCAGCAGTTGGGAGGGTAGCAATCAGCCCCAGCATTTT; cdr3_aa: CASSWEGSNQPQHF
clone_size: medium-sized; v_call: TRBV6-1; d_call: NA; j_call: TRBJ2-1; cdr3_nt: NA; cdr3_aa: CASILGGGDEQFF
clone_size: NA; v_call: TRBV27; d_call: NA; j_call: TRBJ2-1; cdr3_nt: TGTGCCAGCAGTTTTTTGGAGGCTACGGCTGAGCAGTTCTTC; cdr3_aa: CASSFLEATAEQFF
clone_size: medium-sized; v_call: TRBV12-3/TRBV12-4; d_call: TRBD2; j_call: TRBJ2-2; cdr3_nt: TGTGCCAGCAGCCCCCCATTAACTAGCGCGAACACCGGGGAGCTGTTTTTT; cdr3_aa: CASSPPLTSANTGELFF
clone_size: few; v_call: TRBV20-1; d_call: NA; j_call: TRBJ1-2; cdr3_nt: TGCAGTGCTAGAGTCGTGACATACTATGGCTACACCTTC; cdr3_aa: CSARVVTYYGYTF
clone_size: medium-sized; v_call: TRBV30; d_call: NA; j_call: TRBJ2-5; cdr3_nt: TGTGCCTGGAGTGTACGCGAGGCAGAGACCCAGTACTTC; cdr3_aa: CAWSVREAETQYF
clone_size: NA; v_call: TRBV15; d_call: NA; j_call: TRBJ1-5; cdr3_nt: TGTGCCACCAGGCGGGAGAATGGGCAGCTCAATCAGCCCCAGCATTTT; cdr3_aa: CATRRENGQLNQPQHF